The T cell receptor (beta chain) under discussion was sequenced for a study of blood T cells in healthy people across ages. Findings of the study overall: Greater diversity and more naive CD4+ cells were seen in long-lived donors than in aged donors.

Germline loops: CDR1 SGHTA, CDR2 FQGNSA. The CDR3 length is 17 residues. The second PCR ran roughly 7 to 11 cycles with a sample-barcoded 5' primer and J-beta primers. TCRdb reanalysed the 5' RACE reads using MiXCR and keeps one entry per CDR3 protein. Of some 930,000 distinct CDR3 sequences detected, roughly 28% appear once; the ten largest clones hold roughly a tenth. With regard to this clonotype: Its antigen is unknown. At one of its ends the junction is not consistent with the germline gene, which may arise from a read error.

Separately, the same data were catalogued under a study of T cells of mothers and their children. That study adds: The people who donated were a few healthy Caucasian mothers and their six children. Among related mother-child pairs, overlap was slightly higher than in unrelated pairs, though not significantly.

Sequences were obtained from blood. The J gene is TRBJ2-3, the V gene TRBV7-2; perhaps TRBD2 as D (6 bases). This receptor was taken from a woman aged 35 to 49 in good health. CDR3 amino acids: CASSRNGRGLSTDTRYF. CDR3 DNA sequence: TGTGCCAGCAGCCGGAATGGGCGGGGACTTAGCACTGATACGCGGTATTTT. The whole variable domain, remainder taken from reference TRBV7-2 and TRBJ2-3, is GAGVSQSPSNKVTEKGKDVELRCDPISGHTALYWYRQSLGQGLEFLIYFQGNSAPDKSGLPSDRFSAERTGGSVSTLTIQRTQQEDSAVYLCASSRNGRGLSTDTRYFGPGTRLTVL.